This TCR beta chain was sequenced for a study of T-cell reconstitution after alpha-beta-depleted transplantation in children. Unique molecular identifiers were incorporated when the TCRbeta library was constructed. TCRdb re-called the PCR reads with MiXCR, one entry per CDR3 protein. The sample records about 460,000 distinct CDR3 sequences, around 13% being singletons. Ten or more counts support this clonotype. V dropped 0 bases and J dropped 8 bases, with 11 bases sitting between them. The CDR3 contains 14 residues. The germline gives CDR1 ENHRY, CDR2 SYGVKD. The rearrangement uses TRBV10-3 and TRBJ2-1; no definite D call. This specimen consisted of PBMCs from the stem cell graft donor, obtained from the stem cell graft. This receptor was taken from a human donor who donated a stem cell graft to a child with combined immunodeficiency. CDR3 residues: CAISESESLDEQFF. Written as DNA, the CDR3 is TGTGCCATCAGTGAGTCGGAGAGCCTGGATGAGCAGTTCTTC.